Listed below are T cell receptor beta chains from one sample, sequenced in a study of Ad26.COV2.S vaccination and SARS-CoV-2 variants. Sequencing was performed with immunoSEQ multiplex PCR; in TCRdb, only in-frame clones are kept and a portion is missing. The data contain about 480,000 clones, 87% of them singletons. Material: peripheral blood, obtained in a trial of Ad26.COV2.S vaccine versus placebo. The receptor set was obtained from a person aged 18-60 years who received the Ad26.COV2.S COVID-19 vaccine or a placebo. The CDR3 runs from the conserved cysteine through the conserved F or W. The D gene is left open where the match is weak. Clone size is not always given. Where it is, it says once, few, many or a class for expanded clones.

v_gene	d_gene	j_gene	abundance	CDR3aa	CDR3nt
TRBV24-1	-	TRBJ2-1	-	CATSEIDGRNEQFF	TGTGCCACCAGTGAAATCGACGGGCGGAATGAGCAGTTCTTC
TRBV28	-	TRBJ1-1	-	CASRTTPNTEAFF	TGTGCCAGCAGAACTACACCGAACACTGAAGCTTTCTTT
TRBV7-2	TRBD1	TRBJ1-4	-	CASCLGGRVDEKLFF	TGTGCCAGCTGTTTAGGGGGCAGGGTAGATGAAAAACTGTTTTTT
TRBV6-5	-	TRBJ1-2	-	CASSPGYGYTF	TGTGCCAGCTCCCCGGGTTATGGCTACACCTTC
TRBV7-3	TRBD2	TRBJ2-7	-	CASSLIPPVGGPHEQYF	TGTGCCAGCAGCTTAATCCCTCCCGTGGGAGGGCCCCACGAGCAGTACTTC
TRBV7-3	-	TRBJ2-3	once	CASSLQGLEADTQYF	TGTGCCAGCAGCTTACAGGGGCTAGAAGCAGATACGCAGTATTTT
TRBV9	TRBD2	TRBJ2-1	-	CASSVGASGGYNEQFF	TGTGCCAGCAGCGTAGGAGCTAGCGGGGGCTACAATGAGCAGTTCTTC
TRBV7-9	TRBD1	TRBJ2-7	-	CASSLAAETGGQYF	TGTGCCAGCAGCTTAGCTGCCGAGACAGGGGGTCAGTACTTC
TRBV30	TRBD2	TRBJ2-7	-	CACSRWTSSYEQYF	TGTGCCTGCTCTCGGTGGACTAGCTCCTACGAGCAGTACTTC
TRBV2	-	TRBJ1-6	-	CASSGGGWNSPLHF	TGTGCCAGCTCCGGAGGGGGATGGAATTCACCCCTCCACTTT
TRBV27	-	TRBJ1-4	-	CASSFLATDSGPNEKLFF	TGTGCCAGCAGTTTTCTGGCAACCGATTCTGGACCTAATGAAAAACTGTTTTTT
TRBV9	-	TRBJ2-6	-	CASSALGALGANVLTF	TGTGCCAGCAGCGCCCTAGGGGCCTTAGGGGCCAACGTCCTGACTTTC
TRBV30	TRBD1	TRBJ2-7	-	CACSRDRKYEQYF	TGTGCCTGTAGCCGGGACAGAAAATACGAGCAGTACTTC
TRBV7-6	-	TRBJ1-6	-	CASSLDQGPWAPLHF	TGTGCCAGCAGCTTAGATCAGGGCCCTTGGGCACCCCTCCACTTT
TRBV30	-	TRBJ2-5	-	CALNRDYQETQYF	TGTGCCTTGAACCGGGACTACCAAGAGACCCAGTACTTC
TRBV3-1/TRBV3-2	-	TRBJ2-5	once	CASSQFRGQETQYF	TGTGCCAGCAGCCAATTCAGGGGACAAGAGACCCAGTACTTC
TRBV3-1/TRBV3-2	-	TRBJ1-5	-	CASSPSTAYSNQPQHF	TGTGCCAGCAGCCCGTCGACAGCATATAGCAATCAGCCCCAGCATTTT
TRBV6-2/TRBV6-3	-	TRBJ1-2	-	CASSYVLPYGYTF	TGTGCCAGCAGTTACGTCTTGCCATATGGCTACACCTTC
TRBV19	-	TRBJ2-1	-	CASRDGRGGEQFF	TGTGCCAGTAGGGACGGGAGAGGCGGTGAGCAGTTCTTC
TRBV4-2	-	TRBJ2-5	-	CASSQGHRETQYF	TGTGCCAGCAGCCAAGGGCATCGAGAGACCCAGTACTTC
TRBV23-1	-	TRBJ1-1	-	CASSRGLKDTEAFF	TGCGCCAGCAGCCGGGGCCTCAAGGACACTGAAGCTTTCTTT
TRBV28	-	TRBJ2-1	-	CASRVAGHNEQFF	TGTGCCAGCAGAGTAGCTGGGCACAATGAGCAGTTCTTC
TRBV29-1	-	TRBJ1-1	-	CSVGGIGPEAFF	TGCAGCGTTGGGGGGATCGGACCAGAAGCTTTCTTT
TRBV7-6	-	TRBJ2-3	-	CASSLSTGSFGTDTQYF	TGTGCCAGCAGCTTAAGCACAGGGAGTTTTGGCACAGATACGCAGTATTTT
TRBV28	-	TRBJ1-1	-	CASSSREAFF	TGTGCCAGCAGTTCCCGTGAAGCTTTCTTT
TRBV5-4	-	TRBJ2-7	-	CASSWGGEYEQYF	TGTGCCAGCAGCTGGGGTGGTGAATACGAGCAGTACTTC
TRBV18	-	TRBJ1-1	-	CASSLRGGDTEAFF	TGTGCCAGCTCACTCCGGGGGGGGGACACTGAAGCTTTCTTT
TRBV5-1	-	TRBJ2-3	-	CASSLALGVDTQYF	TGCGCCAGCAGCTTGGCCCTGGGGGTAGATACGCAGTATTTT
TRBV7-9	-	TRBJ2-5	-	CASSPLAQETQYF	TGTGCCAGCAGCCCCCTGGCCCAAGAGACCCAGTACTTC
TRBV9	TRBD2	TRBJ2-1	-	CASSRRGVLEQFF	TGTGCCAGCAGCAGACGGGGGGTCCTTGAGCAGTTCTTC
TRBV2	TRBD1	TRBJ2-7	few	CASSPQGVEQYF	TGTGCCAGCAGTCCTCAGGGGGTCGAGCAGTACTTC
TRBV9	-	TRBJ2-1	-	CASSVRESSYNEQFF	TGTGCCAGCAGCGTTCGGGAAAGCTCCTACAATGAGCAGTTCTTC
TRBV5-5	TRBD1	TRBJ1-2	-	CASSLAQGARGGYTF	TGTGCCAGCAGCTTGGCACAGGGGGCGCGTGGCGGCTACACCTTC
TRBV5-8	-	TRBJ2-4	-	CASSLGQILAKNIQYF	TGTGCCAGCAGCTTGGGACAGATACTAGCCAAAAACATTCAGTACTTC
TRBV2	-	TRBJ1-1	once	CASSESRVLEAFF	TGTGCCAGCAGTGAATCTCGGGTCCTAGAAGCTTTCTTT
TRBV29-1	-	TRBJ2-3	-	CSVEEWQAVTDTQYF	TGCAGCGTTGAAGAGTGGCAGGCCGTCACAGATACGCAGTATTTT
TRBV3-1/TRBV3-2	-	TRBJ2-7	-	CASSPGVWDEQYF	TGTGCCAGCAGCCCCGGGGTTTGGGACGAGCAGTACTTC
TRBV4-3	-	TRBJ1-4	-	CASSQGNRAGNEKLFF	TGCGCCAGCAGCCAAGGGAACAGGGCAGGGAATGAAAAACTGTTTTTT
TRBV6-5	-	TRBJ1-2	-	CASSYVWAGEAYGYTF	TGTGCCAGCAGTTACGTTTGGGCAGGGGAGGCCTATGGCTACACCTTC
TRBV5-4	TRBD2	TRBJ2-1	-	CASRRTSGSVNEQFF	TGTGCCAGCAGAAGGACTAGCGGGAGTGTGAATGAGCAGTTCTTC
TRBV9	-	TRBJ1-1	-	CASSVEPFGGRTEAFF	TGTGCCAGCAGCGTAGAGCCCTTCGGGGGGCGCACTGAAGCTTTCTTT
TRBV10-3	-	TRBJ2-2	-	CAINKRAQTGELFF	TGTGCCATCAATAAAAGGGCCCAAACCGGGGAGCTGTTTTTT
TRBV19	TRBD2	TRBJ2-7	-	CASSRAPTSGSFSYEQYF	TGTGCCAGTAGTCGCGCTCCGACTAGCGGGAGTTTCTCCTACGAGCAGTACTTC
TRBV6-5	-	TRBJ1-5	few	CASSSGGGSNQPQHF	TGTGCCAGCAGTTCTGGGGGGGGCAGCAATCAGCCCCAGCATTTT
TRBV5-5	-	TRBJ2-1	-	CASSFPGPNEQFF	TGTGCCAGCAGCTTCCCGGGTCCAAATGAGCAGTTCTTC
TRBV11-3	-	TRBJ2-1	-	CASSLGRQGEQFF	TGTGCCAGCAGCTTAGGTCGGCAGGGTGAGCAGTTCTTC
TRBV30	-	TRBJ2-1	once	CAWRELRSSYNEQFF	TGTGCCTGGAGAGAGCTTCGGAGCTCCTACAATGAGCAGTTCTTC
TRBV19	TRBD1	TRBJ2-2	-	CASRLDRGVSTGELFF	TGTGCCAGTAGGCTGGACAGGGGGGTCAGCACCGGGGAGCTGTTTTTT
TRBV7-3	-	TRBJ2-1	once	CASSPSHSYNEQFF	TGTGCCAGCAGCCCCTCTCACTCCTACAATGAGCAGTTCTTC
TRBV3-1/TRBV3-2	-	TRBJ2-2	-	CASSQVQSPTGELFF	TGTGCCAGCAGCCAAGTGCAGTCACCCACCGGGGAGCTGTTTTTT
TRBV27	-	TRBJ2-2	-	CASSRLPLASSGELFF	TGTGCCAGCAGCCGACTACCCCTAGCGAGTAGTGGGGAGCTGTTTTTT
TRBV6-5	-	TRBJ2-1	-	CASIGATYNEQFF	TGTGCCAGCATTGGGGCTACCTACAATGAGCAGTTCTTC
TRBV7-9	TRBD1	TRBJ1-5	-	CASSAQGQGGQPQHF	TGTGCCAGCAGCGCTCAAGGACAGGGTGGGCAGCCCCAGCATTTT
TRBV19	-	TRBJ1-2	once	CASTKPGPYGYTF	TGTGCCAGTACCAAACCTGGCCCCTATGGCTACACCTTC
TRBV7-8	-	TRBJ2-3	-	CASSLATISTDTQYF	TGTGCCAGCAGCTTAGCTACGATCAGCACAGATACGCAGTATTTT